This T cell receptor (beta chain) was captured in a study of high-grade serous ovarian cancer treatment subgroups. Study-level information: On average, around 15,000 reads and roughly 7,700 unique TCR beta rearrangements were obtained per sample. Study-level results: Same-patient tumor repertoires overlapped at roughly 0.095 to 0.85; different patients barely overlapped. Only CDR3 was analyzed; CDR1 and CDR2 were not.

The tumor samples were collected prior to definitive surgery or chemotherapy. A note on this clone: Its specificity is unknown.

Here immunoSEQ multiplex PCR was the method, and the copy in TCRdb shows in-frame clones only, minus some. This table has about 40,000 clones, 79% appearing once. The CDR3 is made up of 15 amino acids. V was clipped by 2 bases and J by 7 bases; unmatched bases: 7. From germline, CDR1 is MNHEY and CDR2 SMNVEV (reference sequence). Sequencing was performed on tumor tissue. This sequence was found in a human donor with high-grade serous ovarian cancer. The chain couples TRBV27 to TRBJ2-1; 8 bases are a match to TRBD1. CDR3 DNA: TGTGCCAGCAGTTTACTGAGGACAGGGAGGAATGAGCAGTTCTTC. As protein: CASSLLRTGRNEQFF.